This T cell receptor (beta chain) appears in the sequencing data of a study of siplizumab effects on memory and regulatory T cells. Findings and limits, study-wide: Alloreactive sequences tracing back to unstimulated CD4+ memory cells fell significantly with siplizumab. Unstimulated subsets contained matches for only a minor fraction of alloreactive clones.

A few donor pairs also had unstimulated CD4+ and CD8+ naive and memory subsets sequenced. Data came from immunoSEQ multiplex PCR; TCRdb stores just in-frame clones and leaves some out. The sample carries 45,000 to 60,000 clones, more than 85% recorded once. The CDR3 extends over 14 amino acids. The V and J ends lost 6 bases and 5 bases respectively, with 16 bases between them. Germline V gene data show CDR1 as MGHDK and CDR2 as SYGVNS. For this clone: Its antigen is undetermined.

The sequence was collected from a human donor in good health. Sample: naive CD8+ T cells sorted from blood. This chain links TRBV25-1 with TRBJ1-1, with a possible D match to TRBD1 (5 bases). CDR3 in amino acids: CASRPGRGVTEAFF. Written as DNA, the CDR3 is TGTGCCAGCAGGCCGGGGCGCGGGGTGACTGAAGCTTTCTTT.